Listed below are T cell receptor beta chains from one sample, sequenced in a study of cytomegalovirus exposure and HLA in healthy donors. The assay was immunoSEQ multiplex PCR, and TCRdb's table has in-frame clones only and misses some. The data contain 120,000 to 150,000 clones, roughly 79% of them singletons. The sequencing sample was made of PBMCs. These receptor sequences come from a woman in her thirties or forties in good health and CMV-seronegative. Each CDR3 is given with its conserved first and last residue. D genes are given only for firm matches. Size tells how often a clone was seen (once, few, many) or the class of an expanded clone, and some rows leave it out.

CDR3aa,d_gene,abundance,v_gene
CASSYRYSGVDNEQFF,TRBD2,.,TRBV6-5
CASSYGGHTDTQYF,.,.,TRBV7-2
CASSSGEINEQFF,.,.,TRBV7-9
CASSFSGRYLWDEQFF,TRBD2,.,TRBV6-6
CASTLAGAAYNEQFF,TRBD2,.,TRBV19
CASSSGGLEQYF,TRBD2,.,TRBV19
CASSPDSAGQPQHF,.,.,TRBV5-1
CASSPGQPTRTGELFF,.,once,TRBV5-4
CASSQSWGGTYEQYF,TRBD2,.,TRBV4-3
CASSLTSDPYEQYF,TRBD2,.,TRBV27
CASSFSGGGPYYGYTF,.,.,TRBV28
CASSYIGGRGNEQFF,TRBD2,.,TRBV5-4
CASSQQGRLTEAFF,.,.,TRBV7-9
CASSLGQGSGYTF,.,.,TRBV28
CASSVGQGAGGLETQYF,TRBD2,.,TRBV9
CASSGTSGTNEQYF,TRBD2,once,TRBV5-1
CASSLGLTNYGYTF,.,.,TRBV5-1
CASSGRQAEEQYF,.,.,TRBV18
CASSGTSGYNEQFF,TRBD2,.,TRBV7-9
CASSFGNLGLREAFF,.,few,TRBV5-4
CASSEAGQGYNEQFF,TRBD1,.,TRBV6-1
CASSRAGPGSSNTEAFF,.,.,TRBV7-9
CASTAGSSGNTIYF,.,.,TRBV27
CASRATGYEQYF,.,.,TRBV6-1
CASSLTGTGPYGYTF,TRBD1,.,TRBV6-5
CASSTGGADTQYF,TRBD1,.,TRBV28
CASSLYGLFDRKSPQYF,.,.,TRBV27
CSSSLGQPPVETQYF,TRBD1,.,TRBV7-9
CASSLRRGATQYF,TRBD2,.,TRBV11-2
CASSIPDKNYGYTF,.,.,TRBV28
CASSPNSAYTDTQYF,.,.,TRBV7-8
CASSQDTGGLAGGVEQFF,TRBD2,.,TRBV4-3
CASSERLAGQNEQFF,TRBD2,.,TRBV2
CSAERLPGNTIYF,.,.,TRBV29-1
CASSPWTGVPGELFF,TRBD1,.,TRBV7-9
CSSSLISEYRNTEAFF,.,.,TRBV7-9
CASSLYVTDTQYF,.,.,TRBV5-6
CASSVDHPGATTNEKLFF,.,.,TRBV9
CASRSTRVYEQYF,.,.,TRBV25-1
CASSERVTSPGQPNYGYTF,TRBD1,once,TRBV5-5
CASSLSGELTEAFF,.,.,TRBV7-9